One sample yielded the 21 T cell receptor beta chains listed below, sequenced in a study of shared clonotypes between healthy human individuals (TCRdb year 2020). Library preparation was by the immunoSEQ multiplex PCR assay. In its TCRdb copy, this immuneACCESS table keeps in-frame sequences only and misses some clones. Where compared with another copy, unresolved V genes explain less than half of these, and the others have no known cause. A total of about 2.4 million clones appear in this sample, roughly 93% of them only once. The ten top clones hold 0.36% of the sample. The source material was naive CD4+ T cells from PBMCs. The cell subset or site label corresponds to: CD45RA+ positively selected. The receptor source for this set is a young man in good health. Some clones in this sample may be carry-over from other donors' samples.

The V call is TRBV9, the J call TRBJ1-1; D is unresolved. The CDR3 extends over 15 amino acids. Trimming took 3 bases from V and 0 from J, leaving 12 bases between them. CDR1 and CDR2 from the germline V gene are SGDLS and YYNGEE. The CDR3 DNA is TGTGCCAGCAGCGCGGACGGTTTCATGAACACTGAAGCTTTCTTT. Translation gives CASSADGFMNTEAFF.

The gene calls are TRBV9 and TRBJ2-6; 9 nucleotides align to TRBD1. Germline trimming cut 2 bases from V and 2 bases from J; bases unmatched to any gene: 2. There are 16 residues in the CDR3. Germline V CDR1 and CDR2: SGDLS, YYNGEE. CDR3 region: CASSVGTGTGANVLTF. For the CDR3, the DNA is TGTGCCAGCAGCGTGGGGACAGGGACTGGGGCCAACGTCCTGACTTTC. The whole variable domain, remainder taken from reference TRBV9 and TRBJ2-6, is DSGVTQTPKHLITATGQRVTLRCSPRSGDLSVYWYQQSLDQGLQFLIQYYNGEERAKGNILERFSAQQFPDLHSELNLSSLELGDSALYFCASSVGTGTGANVLTFGAGSRLTVL.

This chain links TRBV28 with TRBJ1-4; no clear D. V lost 7 bases and J lost 5, with 14 bases in between. The CDR3 runs to 14 residues. Per germline, CDR1 MDHEN and CDR2 SYDVKM. CDR3 in DNA: TGTGCCAGCACGCGAGGGTTGCCCAATGAAAAACTGTTTTTT. It encodes CASTRGLPNEKLFF.

This sequence joins TRBV2 and TRBJ2-7; D call uncertain. The CDR3 is 12 residues long. Trimming removed 8 bases at V and 4 bases at J, with 12 bases between. CDR1 and CDR2 (germline): SNHLY, FYNNEI. This chain's CDR3 is CASCRVWYEQYF. The CDR3, as DNA: TGTGCCAGCTGCCGGGTTTGGTACGAGCAGTACTTC.

This rearrangement joins TRBV9 to TRBJ1-2; D unclear. The V and J ends lost 0 bases and 8 bases respectively, with 11 bases between them. Germline V lookup: CDR1 SGDLS, CDR2 YYNGEE. This CDR3 is 13 amino acids long. The CDR3 loop is CASSVGPLEGYTF. The DNA of the CDR3 is TGTGCCAGCAGCGTAGGACCGCTTGAGGGCTACACCTTC.

This chain joins TRBV29-1 and TRBJ2-3; D perhaps matches TRBD2 (5 bases). Germline assignment: CDR1 SQVTM and CDR2 ANQGSEA. The V end was cut by 7 bases, the J end by 1 base, with 15 bases between. The CDR3 has 14 amino acids. CDR3 nucleotide sequence: TGCAGCGCCTCATGGAGGCACGGCACAGATACGCAGTATTTT. Translating it yields CSASWRHGTDTQYF.

V usage is TRBV5-6 and J usage is TRBJ2-7; D not certain. Germline assignment: CDR1 SGHDT and CDR2 YYEEEE. V was trimmed by 1 base and J by 3 bases, leaving 11 bases between them. CDR3 size: 14 residues. DNA of the CDR3: TGTGCCAGCAGCTTGTGGGCGATACGCTACGAGCAGTACTTC. This encodes CASSLWAIRYEQYF. Full variable domain (missing parts from reference TRBV5-6 and TRBJ2-7): DAGVTQSPTHLIKTRGQQVTLRCSPKSGHDTVSWYQQALGQGPQFIFQYYEEEERQRGNFPDRFSGHQFPNYSSELNVNALLLGDSALYLCASSLWAIRYEQYFGPGTRLTVT.

The chain has TRBV9 and TRBJ2-5, with TRBD1 as a possible D gene (5 bases). The V end was cut by 0 bases, the J end by 4 bases, with 10 bases between. Germline V gene lookup returns CDR1 SGDLS and CDR2 YYNGEE. The CDR3 length is 14 residues. The CDR3 DNA follows: TGTGCCAGCAGCGTAGCTACAGGCGGAGAGACCCAGTACTTC. This sequence encodes CASSVATGGETQYF. Variable domain in full (rest from reference TRBV9 and TRBJ2-5): DSGVTQTPKHLITATGQRVTLRCSPRSGDLSVYWYQQSLDQGLQFLIQYYNGEERAKGNILERFSAQQFPDLHSELNLSSLELGDSALYFCASSVATGGETQYFGPGTRLLVL.

The rearrangement joins TRBV7-9 to TRBJ2-3; a weak D match, TRBD2 (5 bases). This CDR3 spans 14 amino acids. Trimming removed 5 bases at V and 4 bases at J, with 13 bases between. The germline gives CDR1 SEHNR, CDR2 FQNEAQ (reference sequence). CDR3 DNA: TGTGCCAGCAGCGCCGCACTAGATGCAGATACGCAGTATTTT. The encoded protein is CASSAALDADTQYF.

This chain joins TRBV5-4 and TRBJ2-4, with 12 nucleotides matching TRBD2. V trimming: 3 bases; J trimming: 11 bases; junction bases outside the gene matches: 12. The V gene's germline CDR1 is SGHNT and CDR2 YYREEE (reference sequence). The CDR3 consists of 16 residues. The CDR3 coding sequence is TGTGCCAGCAGCTCTCTAGCTAGCGGGGGGGAGCAGGTTCAGTACTTC. Translation: CASSSLASGGEQVQYF.

DNA of the CDR3: TGTGCCAGCGGAGAGGGGCAGGGGGCAGGTACTGAAGCTTTCTTT. This gives the protein CASGEGQGAGTEAFF. The chain employs TRBV9 and TRBJ1-1; 8 bases fit TRBD1. The CDR3 is made up of 15 amino acids. V lost 7 bases to trimming and J lost 5 bases; unmatched junction nucleotides: 13. Germline assignment: CDR1 SGDLS and CDR2 YYNGEE.

About this clone: The same CDR3 also results from other DNA sequences found in this sample. The rearrangement joins TRBV15 to TRBJ2-5; D perhaps matches TRBD1 (5 bases). CDR1 is LNHNV, CDR2 YYDKDF, per germline (reference sequence). Trimming pared 3 bases from V and 4 bases from J, leaving 6 bases between. The CDR3 extends over 12 amino acids. This chain's CDR3 is CATSRGRETQYF. Here the CDR3 DNA reads TGTGCCACCAGCAGGGGGCGAGAGACCCAGTACTTC.

A note on this clone: Other nucleotide sequences from this sample produce the same CDR3. The chain joins TRBV9 to TRBJ2-6; D unresolved. Germline-derived CDR1 and CDR2 are SGDLS and YYNGEE. The CDR3 is 15 amino acids. V was trimmed by 0 bases and J by 1 base, leaving 5 bases between them. The CDR3 loop is CASSVVSSGANVLTF. In DNA, the CDR3 is TGTGCCAGCAGCGTAGTTAGTTCTGGGGCCAACGTCCTGACTTTC.

Of note for this clone: Other nucleotide sequences from this sample produce the same CDR3. This chain uses TRBV28 with TRBJ2-7; 7 bases match TRBD1. The V segment lost 8 bases and the J segment 1 base; nucleotides outside the gene matches: 11. This CDR3 is 15 amino acids long. Germline values: CDR1 MDHEN, CDR2 SYDVKM. CDR3 sequence: CASSTSGGVSYEQYF. CDR3 DNA sequence: TGTGCCAGCTCCACTTCAGGGGGAGTATCCTACGAGCAGTACTTC.

The V call is TRBV19, the J call TRBJ2-2; D is possibly TRBD1 or TRBD2 (5 bases each). CDR1 is LNHDA, CDR2 SQIVND, per germline (reference sequence). The CDR3 contains 15 residues. V was trimmed by 9 bases and J by 6 bases, leaving 20 bases between them. As DNA, the CDR3 is TGTGCCAGCCACACGGGGCTAGCTCGCGCCGGGGAGCTGTTTTTT. Protein: CASHTGLARAGELFF.

V and J are TRBV15 and TRBJ1-3; D call uncertain. V was shortened by 5 bases and J by 0 bases, with 11 bases between the two germline ends. The CDR3 is 15 residues long. Germline V gene lookup returns CDR1 LNHNV and CDR2 YYDKDF (reference sequence). CDR3 in DNA: TGTGCCACCAGCCTCAGGCTAATCTCTGGAAACACCATATATTTT. This translates into CATSLRLISGNTIYF.

The chain recombines TRBV7-2 with TRBJ2-7; TRBD2 aligns across 7 bases. The CDR3 sequence is 13 residues long. CDR1 and CDR2 (germline): SGHTA, FQGNSA. The ends lost 5 bases at V and 7 bases at J; junction bases unmatched: 8. CDR3 in amino acids: CASSLGTIREQYF. The CDR3 DNA reads TGTGCCAGCAGCCTCGGGACTATTCGAGAGCAGTACTTC.

The chain recombines TRBV28 with TRBJ1-4, with D hard to call. The CDR3 loop spans 14 amino acids. Trimming removed 4 bases from V and 4 bases from J, with 10 bases in between. Germline V lookup: CDR1 MDHEN, CDR2 SYDVKM. CDR3 in amino acids: CASSSILLNEKLFF. The CDR3 DNA sequence: TGTGCCAGCAGTTCCATCCTGCTTAATGAAAAACTGTTTTTT.

The CDR3 sequence: CASSTGLAGGNEQFF. The CDR3 DNA sequence: TGTGCCAGCAGTACGGGACTAGCGGGAGGTAATGAGCAGTTCTTC. This sequence joins TRBV28 and TRBJ2-1, with 15 bases fitting TRBD2. Germline trimming cut 5 bases from V and 7 bases from J; bases unmatched to any gene: 3. CDR1 and CDR2 from the germline V gene are MDHEN and SYDVKM. The CDR3 runs to 15 residues. Together with reference TRBV28 and TRBJ2-1, the CDR3 gives the full variable domain: DVKVTQSSRYLVKRTGEKVFLECVQDMDHENMFWYRQDPGLGLRLIYFSYDVKMKEKGDIPEGYSVSREKKERFSLILESASTNQTSMYLCASSTGLAGGNEQFFGPGTRLTVL.

The V gene is TRBV5-4, the J gene TRBJ1-4; D may be TRBD1 (6 bases). V lost 3 bases and J lost 5, with 14 bases in between. The CDR3 covers 15 residues. Germline V lookup: CDR1 SGHNT, CDR2 YYREEE (reference sequence). The CDR3 DNA sequence: TGTGCCAGCAGCTCTAAACAGGGAGGGAATGAAAAACTGTTTTTT. Its translation is CASSSKQGGNEKLFF.

This sequence joins TRBV9 and TRBJ2-2, with TRBD2 matching over 8 bases. Per the germline V gene, CDR1 is SGDLS and CDR2 is YYNGEE. With V trimmed by 4 bases and J by 1 base, 9 bases remained unmatched. The CDR3 loop spans 17 amino acids. The CDR3 DNA follows: TGTGCCAGCAGCCCCCAAGGACTAGCCCTGAACACCGGGGAGCTGTTTTTT. Amino acids: CASSPQGLALNTGELFF. The full variable domain, its missing parts supplied by reference TRBV9 and TRBJ2-2, is DSGVTQTPKHLITATGQRVTLRCSPRSGDLSVYWYQQSLDQGLQFLIQYYNGEERAKGNILERFSAQQFPDLHSELNLSSLELGDSALYFCASSPQGLALNTGELFFGEGSRLTVL.